This T cell receptor (beta chain) is from a study of OX40 agonist ivuxolimab in advanced cancers. With respect to the entire study: Ivuxolimab was an agonistic, fully human IgG2 monoclonal antibody directed against OX40 (CD134), a costimulatory receptor. The point of sequencing TCRbeta in the periphery was to test whether ivuxolimab changed TCR sequence diversity and drove clonal T-cell expansion. The dose-escalation cohort was about 87% male with a mean age of approximately 60 years, ranging from roughly 23 to 90. Prior anti-PD-1, anti-PD-L1 or anti-CTLA-4 therapy was permitted, and checkpoint inhibitors had been received by less than 45% of dose-escalation patients. The monotherapy dose-escalation portion (N = 52 patients) of the phase I ivuxolimab trial is reported in the paper. Three dose-escalation patients achieved partial responses, one with hepatocellular carcinoma and two with cutaneous melanoma. Intravenous ivuxolimab was administered to patients every 2 weeks at six dose levels: 0.01, 0.1, 0.3, 1.5, 3 and 10 mg/kg. Among the roughly 52 dose-escalation patients, some 20 had hepatocellular carcinoma, 15 melanoma, 9 renal cell carcinoma and 9 head and neck cancer.

For sequencing of the TCRbeta CDR3 region, genomic DNA was extracted from the sorted cells. The immunoSEQ Assay was used for sequencing of TCRbeta CDR3 regions. Entries here come from immuneACCESS through TCRdb and include only in-frame sequences with V and J called. Some clones fail to appear in such tables; in the studies checked, an unresolved V gene covers under half of the shortfall, and the cause of the remainder is unknown. The sample table shows about 83,000 clones, and around 84% are seen once. Approximately 1.7% of the sample comes from the top ten. The trial excluded patients who had a history of autoimmune disease or who were on systemic immunosuppression. Peripheral blood for TCR sequencing was collected from all dose cohorts at baseline, on cycle 4 day 1, and on cycle 7 day 1. The samples were drawn from a first-in-human, open-label, multicenter phase I dose-escalation trial of ivuxolimab. The trial enrolled adults with locally advanced or metastatic head and neck squamous cell, hepatocellular, melanoma or renal cell carcinoma. Before TCR sequencing, CD4+ T cells and CD8+ T cells from peripheral blood were sorted into separate populations.

In regard to this clone: It has no known antigen specificity. Per-base quality was not reported, and no clone a single base away is much larger than it.

From the germline V gene, CDR1 is MNHNS and CDR2 is SASEGT. The germline ends are 15 bases apart after V is trimmed by 6 bases and J by 1 base. The CDR3 contains 15 residues, cysteine and phenylalanine counted. Of all the DNA, just the CDR3 is kept, 45 bases in frame from base 1. Here is what the overall study found, with its caveats: Low levels of normalized T-cell clonal expansion were also seen in some patients who did not respond. In the 0.1-3.0 mg/kg groups, partial responders had among the lowest normalized peripheral clonal expansion, particularly in CD8+ T cells. The antigen specificity of the clonally expanded peripheral T cells was not determined. At doses from 0.1 to 3.0 mg/kg, clonal expansion was seen in both CD4+ and CD8+ blood T cells between baseline and week 6. After ivuxolimab, expanded clones were on average more numerous among CD8+ T cells than among CD4+ T cells.

Material: CD4+ or CD8+ T cells sorted from blood, obtained in a trial of the OX40 agonist ivuxolimab. The sequence links TRBV6-1 to TRBJ1-1; the D gene is perhaps TRBD1, on 5 matching bases. The receptor was derived from an adult with an advanced solid tumor such as melanoma, head and neck, liver or kidney cancer. In nucleotide form, the sequence is TGTGCCAGCAGACCCGGGGGGGGACCGAACACTGAAGCTTTCTTT. It specifies CASRPGGGPNTEAFF.